Listed below are T cell receptor beta chains from one sample, sequenced in a study of blood T cell repertoires in COVID-19. Method: immunoSEQ multiplex PCR; TCRdb's copy keeps in-frame clones and lacks some. This table has 100,000 or so clones, more than 75% appearing once. The sequencing sample was made of peripheral blood. The receptors here all came from a human donor in a cohort sampled during active COVID-19. Each CDR3 is given with its conserved first and last residue. The D gene is left open where the match is weak. Where a row states a size, it is once, few, many or the class of an expanded clone; other rows omit it.

.	TRBV5-4	TRBD2	TRBJ2-1	CASSPGGSSYNEQFF	TGTGCCAGCAGCCCGGGAGGGAGCTCCTACAATGAGCAGTTCTTC
.	TRBV14	.	TRBJ2-7	CASSPRLSSYEQYF	TGTGCCAGCAGTCCTAGACTAAGCTCCTACGAGCAGTACTTC
.	TRBV7-2	.	TRBJ2-5	CASSLSRGYQETQYF	TGTGCCAGCAGCTTATCGAGGGGGTACCAAGAGACCCAGTACTTC
.	TRBV6-5	.	TRBJ1-1	CASKRDWTEAFF	TGTGCCAGCAAAAGGGACTGGACTGAAGCTTTCTTT
.	TRBV7-8	TRBD1	TRBJ1-5	CASSLKPGTGGSNQPQHF	TGTGCCAGCAGCTTAAAACCCGGAACAGGGGGGAGTAATCAGCCCCAGCATTTT
.	TRBV12-3/TRBV12-4	.	TRBJ1-2	CASSYARGYTF	TGTGCCAGCAGCTACGCTCGGGGCTACACCTTC
.	TRBV15	TRBD2	TRBJ2-7	CATSREALAGVGEQYF	TGTGCCACCAGCAGAGAGGCCCTAGCGGGAGTGGGGGAGCAGTACTTC
.	TRBV6-6	TRBD2	TRBJ2-1	CASSPLAAAYNEQFF	TGTGCCAGCAGCCCACTAGCGGCAGCCTACAATGAGCAGTTCTTC
.	TRBV2	.	TRBJ2-1	CASSERLAAGEQFF	TGTGCCAGCAGTGAAAGGCTAGCCGCCGGTGAGCAGTTCTTC
.	TRBV4-1	.	TRBJ2-7	CASSRTGDYEQYF	TGCGCCAGCAGCCGAACCGGGGACTACGAGCAGTACTTC
.	TRBV7-2	.	TRBJ1-1	CASSLSRVLNTEAFF	TGTGCCAGCAGCTTATCGCGGGTTCTTAACACTGAAGCTTTCTTT
.	TRBV6-2/TRBV6-3	TRBD1	TRBJ1-2	CASSSPGTDFFIGGYTF	TGTGCCAGCAGTTCCCCCGGGACAGACTTTTTTATCGGTGGCTACACCTTC
.	TRBV5-4	TRBD1	TRBJ1-1	CASRLQGANTEAFF	TGTGCCAGCAGGTTACAGGGGGCGAACACTGAAGCTTTCTTT
.	TRBV19	TRBD2	TRBJ2-5	CASVPRGGEYETQYF	TGTGCCAGTGTACCGCGGGGGGGCGAGTATGAGACCCAGTACTTC
once	TRBV27	.	TRBJ1-2	CASSLGMGFAGTYGYTF	TGTGCCAGCAGTTTAGGGATGGGATTCGCGGGAACCTATGGCTACACCTTC
.	TRBV5-1	TRBD2	TRBJ2-3	CASSRQAGIVTDTQYF	TGCGCCAGCAGCAGACAAGCGGGAATAGTTACAGATACGCAGTATTTT
.	TRBV3-1/TRBV3-2	.	TRBJ2-6	CASSQDIPGANVLTF	TGTGCCAGCAGCCAAGACATCCCTGGGGCCAACGTCCTGACTTTC
.	TRBV7-8	TRBD1	TRBJ2-6	CASSLRAGGSTGANVLTF	TGTGCCAGCAGCTTACGGGCAGGGGGCTCCACTGGGGCCAACGTCCTGACTTTC
few	TRBV19	.	TRBJ1-1	CASSIGAGNTEAFF	TGTGCCAGTAGTATCGGTGCCGGGAACACTGAAGCTTTCTTT
.	TRBV27	.	TRBJ1-5	CASSLSFGGQQPQHF	TGTGCCAGCAGTTTATCATTCGGGGGGCAACAGCCCCAGCATTTT
.	TRBV9	TRBD2	TRBJ2-4	CASSAGLGMDIQYF	TGTGCCAGCAGCGCTGGACTAGGTATGGACATTCAGTACTTC
.	TRBV28	.	TRBJ2-7	CASSLGDSIYEQYF	TGTGCCAGCAGTTTAGGGGACTCTATCTACGAGCAGTACTTC
.	TRBV19	TRBD1	TRBJ1-2	CASSISVGQGAHYGYTF	TGTGCCAGTAGTATCAGTGTAGGACAGGGGGCCCACTATGGCTACACCTTC
.	TRBV7-2	.	TRBJ2-5	CASSSRTRGETQYF	TGTGCCAGCAGCTCCAGGACCCGCGGGGAGACCCAGTACTTC
.	TRBV5-1	.	TRBJ2-1	CASSSQYNEQFF	TGCGCCAGCAGCTCCCAATACAATGAGCAGTTCTTC
.	TRBV7-2	TRBD2	TRBJ2-1	CASSPGTTPYNEQFF	TGTGCCAGCAGCCCAGGGACTACGCCTTACAATGAGCAGTTCTTC
.	TRBV3-1/TRBV3-2	.	TRBJ1-1	CASSQWPEAFF	TGTGCCAGCAGCCAATGGCCAGAAGCTTTCTTT
.	TRBV6-6	TRBD2	TRBJ2-3	CASSHGGGWDTQYF	TGTGCCAGCAGCCACGGGGGGGGCTGGGATACGCAGTATTTT
medium-sized	TRBV19	.	TRBJ2-1	CASSIKRGNEQFF	TGTGCCAGTAGTATTAAAAGGGGGAATGAGCAGTTCTTC
.	TRBV5-6	TRBD1	TRBJ1-2	CASSLVAGGGYTF	TGTGCCAGCAGCTTGGTCGCAGGGGGTGGCTACACCTTC
.	TRBV11-2	TRBD1	TRBJ2-3	CASSQAGTATDTQYF	TGTGCCAGCAGCCAAGCCGGGACAGCCACAGATACGCAGTATTTT
.	TRBV25-1	TRBD1	TRBJ1-4	CASSPMGQGPEKLFF	TGTGCCAGCAGCCCCATGGGACAGGGACCTGAAAAACTGTTTTTT
.	TRBV10-3	.	TRBJ1-2	CAISAPGQINYGYTF	TGTGCCATCAGTGCCCCGGGACAAATTAACTATGGCTACACCTTC
.	TRBV5-1	.	TRBJ1-1	CASSANQGTEAFF	TGCGCCAGCAGCGCCAATCAGGGGACTGAAGCTTTCTTT
.	TRBV5-1	TRBD1	TRBJ1-1	CASSLEQTGRTEAFF	TGCGCCAGCAGCCTGGAACAGACAGGGCGCACTGAAGCTTTCTTT
.	TRBV5-5	.	TRBJ1-1	CASSWSGLPPLPNTEAFF	TGTGCCAGCAGCTGGTCAGGGCTTCCGCCGCTCCCGAACACTGAAGCTTTCTTT
few	TRBV5-4	.	TRBJ1-1	CASSPPIDRSTEAFF	TGTGCCAGCAGCCCTCCCATTGACAGGAGCACTGAAGCTTTCTTT
.	TRBV5-6	.	TRBJ2-7	CASSLFGISGTYEQYF	TGTGCCAGCAGCTTGTTTGGTATTAGCGGTACCTACGAGCAGTACTTC
.	TRBV7-2	.	TRBJ2-2	CASAQGGKNTGELFF	TGTGCCAGCGCCCAGGGCGGGAAGAACACCGGGGAGCTGTTTTTT
.	TRBV2	.	TRBJ2-1	CASRGDYNEQFF	TGTGCCAGCAGGGGCGACTACAATGAGCAGTTCTTC
.	TRBV19	.	TRBJ1-3	CASSSVPGNTIYF	TGTGCCAGTAGTTCGGTGCCCGGAAACACCATATATTTT
.	TRBV7-9	TRBD2	TRBJ2-5	CASSHGGETQYF	TGTGCCAGCAGCCACGGGGGGGAGACCCAGTACTTC
.	TRBV7-9	TRBD1	TRBJ2-7	CASSRDRGLVQYF	TGTGCCAGCAGCCGGGACAGGGGGCTGGTGCAGTACTTC
.	TRBV7-2	TRBD1	TRBJ1-1	CASSFVDRDTEAFF	TGTGCCAGCAGCTTCGTCGACAGGGACACTGAAGCTTTCTTT
.	TRBV6-2/TRBV6-3	TRBD1	TRBJ1-1	CASSPGQGAREAFF	TGTGCCAGCAGCCCCGGACAGGGGGCCCGTGAAGCTTTCTTT
.	TRBV4-3	.	TRBJ1-6	CASSQTRGSPLHF	TGCGCCAGCAGCCAAACCAGGGGTTCACCCCTCCACTTT
.	TRBV6-6	TRBD1	TRBJ1-2	CASSPDRGWGYTF	TGTGCCAGCAGTCCAGACAGGGGTTGGGGCTACACCTTC
few	TRBV10-3	.	TRBJ2-2	CAIQEAGELFF	TGTGCCATCCAGGAGGCCGGGGAGCTGTTTTTT
.	TRBV7-9	.	TRBJ2-2	CASSPQGLSTGELFF	TGTGCCAGCAGCCCACAGGGCTTGAGCACCGGGGAGCTGTTTTTT
.	TRBV7-2	.	TRBJ2-1	CASSHYYNEQFF	TGTGCCAGCAGCCACTATTACAATGAGCAGTTCTTC
.	TRBV9	TRBD2	TRBJ2-3	CASSVGPGGDTQYF	TGTGCCAGCAGCGTAGGGCCGGGGGGAGATACGCAGTATTTT
.	TRBV7-2	TRBD1	TRBJ1-1	CASSTTGGTEAFF	TGTGCCAGCAGCACCACAGGGGGCACTGAAGCTTTCTTT